These 16 T cell receptor beta chains came from one sample sequenced in a study of cytomegalovirus exposure and HLA in healthy donors. 60 Vbeta and 13 Jbeta primers were used in PCR. Some clones are missing from TCRdb's copy, which holds only in-frame ones; the method was immunoSEQ multiplex PCR. The repertoire has about 200,000 clones, under 85% of them found once; the top ten carry about 1.7%. The sequenced sample was PBMCs. All receptors derive from a man between 50 and 59 years old in good health and CMV-seronegative.

The chain carries TRBV7-3 and TRBJ2-1, with TRBD1 matching over 7 bases. V was clipped by 5 bases and J by 8 bases; unmatched bases: 15. CDR3 size: 16 residues. Germline V gene sequence: CDR1 SGHTA, CDR2 FQGTGA. As DNA, the CDR3 is TGTGCCAGCAGCCAAGGGGGCCCACCTCAGGGCCATGAGCAGTTCTTC. Translating it yields CASSQGGPPQGHEQFF.

The V gene is TRBV5-1, the J gene TRBJ1-2; D remains ambiguous. V shed 4 bases and J shed 6 bases, with 13 bases lying between them. The CDR3 is 13 residues long. Germline loops: CDR1 SGHRS, CDR2 YFSETQ. The CDR3 DNA sequence: TGCGCCAGCAGCCTTACGAACCCGGATGGCTACACCTTC. Translation: CASSLTNPDGYTF.

The rearrangement joins TRBV27 to TRBJ1-2, with D perhaps matching TRBD1 (6 bases). The V end was cut by 7 bases, the J end by 8 bases, with 17 bases between. The CDR3 runs 13 residues. Germline V gene sequence: CDR1 MNHEY, CDR2 SMNVEV (reference sequence). The CDR3 DNA follows: TGTGCCAGCACGAGGGGGGGGGAGAAGGGCTACACCTTC. This sequence encodes CASTRGGEKGYTF.

The chain employs TRBV9 and TRBJ2-7; TRBD1 agrees at 8 bases. The V gene's germline CDR1 is SGDLS and CDR2 YYNGEE. This CDR3 has 14 residues. V dropped 0 bases and J dropped 5; count of bases not matched to a gene: 4. DNA for the CDR3: TGTGCCAGCAGCGTAGGGGTGACAGGGGACGAGCAGTACTTC. Its protein is CASSVGVTGDEQYF.

This clone came up once. The chain combines TRBV19 with TRBJ2-7, with 9 bases lining up with TRBD1. The CDR3 extends over 14 amino acids. CDR1 is LNHDA, CDR2 SQIVND, per germline (reference sequence). V lost 8 bases, J lost 0 bases, and 5 bases stayed unmatched. CDR3 in amino acids: CASGGTGTSYEQYF. Written as DNA, the CDR3 is TGTGCCAGTGGTGGGACAGGGACCTCCTACGAGCAGTACTTC.

The chain has TRBV7-9 and TRBJ1-4; D may be TRBD1 (6 bases). This CDR3 comprises 13 residues. Trimming removed 6 bases at V and 6 bases at J, with 11 bases between. Germline loops: CDR1 SEHNR, CDR2 FQNEAQ (reference sequence). The CDR3 protein is CASSDGQYEKLFF. The CDR3 DNA sequence: TGTGCCAGCAGTGATGGACAGTATGAAAAACTGTTTTTT.

V gene TRBV2 combines with J gene TRBJ2-3; the match to TRBD1 covers 8 bases. Unmatched junction bases numbered 4, after V lost 6 bases and J lost 2 bases. Germline CDR1 SNHLY, CDR2 FYNNEI. The CDR3 runs 14 residues. This chain's CDR3 is CASRDRGTTDTQYF. CDR3 sequence (DNA): TGTGCCAGCAGAGACAGGGGTACCACAGATACGCAGTATTTT.

This sequence joins TRBV18 and TRBJ2-2; 12 bases fit TRBD2. Germline V CDR1 and CDR2: KGHSH, LQKENI. This CDR3 spans 16 amino acids. V trimming: 3 bases; J trimming: 4 bases; junction bases outside the gene matches: 3. The CDR3 here is CASSPLAGGATGELFF. The DNA for the CDR3 is TGTGCCAGCTCACCTCTAGCGGGAGGGGCCACCGGGGAGCTGTTTTTT.

The rearrangement uses TRBV5-4 and TRBJ2-3; a weak D match, TRBD2 (6 bases). The V end was cut by 4 bases, the J end by 2 bases, with 17 bases between. There are 16 residues in the CDR3. In germline, CDR1 is SGHNT, CDR2 YYREEE (reference sequence). The CDR3: CASSVKRVGHTDTQYF. In DNA form, the CDR3 reads TGTGCCAGCAGCGTGAAGCGGGTAGGGCACACAGATACGCAGTATTTT.

As concerns this clone: Within the sample, other DNA sequences also encode this same CDR3. V is TRBV18 and J is TRBJ1-1, with no clear D. This CDR3 region has 14 residues. Germline-derived CDR1 and CDR2 are KGHSH and LQKENI. The germline V and J ends were trimmed by 3 bases and 0 bases, with 8 bases remaining between them. The CDR3 DNA is TGTGCCAGCTCACCCAGGTCGGTGAACACTGAAGCTTTCTTT. It is translated as CASSPRSVNTEAFF.

The chain is built from TRBV29-1 and TRBJ2-7, with 9 bases that match TRBD1. From germline, CDR1 is SQVTM and CDR2 ANQGSEA. The CDR3 spans 15 residues. V lost 5 bases and J lost 3; bases outside the gene matches: 11. The CDR3 reads CSVFTPPGQGYEQYF. CDR3 nucleotide sequence: TGCAGCGTTTTCACTCCCCCGGGACAGGGCTACGAGCAGTACTTC.

The chain couples TRBV7-6 to TRBJ2-1; the D gene is possibly TRBD2 (5 bases). This CDR3 region has 14 residues. Germline CDR1 is SGHVS and CDR2 is FNYEAQ. Trimming removed 7 bases at V and 0 bases at J, with 10 bases between. CDR3 amino acids: CASTPGSSYNEQFF. CDR3 in DNA: TGTGCCAGCACCCCGGGGAGCTCCTACAATGAGCAGTTCTTC.

V is TRBV29-1 and J is TRBJ1-1, with D uncertain. The germline V gene has CDR1 SQVTM and CDR2 ANQGSEA. Trimming shortened V by 5 bases and J by 1 base, and 5 bases separated the two germline ends. CDR3 length equals 11 residues. CDR3 in DNA: TGCAGCGTTCTCCGGAACACTGAAGCTTTCTTT. This translates into CSVLRNTEAFF.

Here the CDR3 DNA reads TGTGCCAGCAGACTAGGGGGAAGAGATGGCTACACCTTC. Protein product: CASRLGGRDGYTF. J is TRBJ1-2 and V is TRBV28, with a weak D call TRBD1 (6 bases). Between the trimmed V and J ends, which lost 6 bases and 6 bases, there was a span of 14 bases. The CDR3 has 13 residues. Germline V CDR1 and CDR2: MDHEN, SYDVKM.

This chain joins TRBV19 and TRBJ2-1, with 8 nucleotides matching TRBD1. V was pared by 7 bases and J by 8 bases, with 7 bases of the junction left unmatched. The CDR3 totals 13 residues. Germline V gene data show CDR1 as LNHDA and CDR2 as SQIVND (reference sequence). The CDR3 region is CASTNRGVDEQFF. In DNA form, the CDR3 reads TGTGCCAGTACGAACAGGGGGGTCGATGAGCAGTTCTTC.

The rearrangement joins TRBV5-1 to TRBJ2-2; D ambiguous. V was clipped by 4 bases and J by 3 bases, with 4 bases between them. CDR3 length: 12 residues. CDR1 and CDR2 (germline): SGHRS, YFSETQ. The CDR3 region has the DNA TGCGCCAGCAGCGGCTACACCGGGGAGCTGTTTTTT. Translating gives CASSGYTGELFF.